Sequencing of this T cell receptor (beta chain) was carried out in a study of OX40 agonist ivuxolimab in advanced cancers. Study-wide context: Ivuxolimab was a fully human IgG2 agonistic monoclonal antibody targeting the costimulatory receptor OX40 (CD134). The purpose of peripheral TCRbeta sequencing was to test whether ivuxolimab changed TCR sequence diversity and led to clonal T-cell expansion. Three dose-escalation patients achieved partial responses, one with hepatocellular carcinoma and two with cutaneous melanoma. Intravenous ivuxolimab was administered to patients every 2 weeks at six dose levels: 0.01, 0.1, 0.3, 1.5, 3 and 10 mg/kg. Prior anti-PD-1, anti-PD-L1 or anti-CTLA-4 therapy was permitted, and checkpoint inhibitors had been received by less than 45% of dose-escalation patients. Of the 50 or so patients in dose escalation, 19 had hepatocellular carcinoma, approximately 15 had melanoma, 9 had renal cell carcinoma and 9 had head and neck cancer. The paper describes the monotherapy dose-escalation part (N = 52 patients) of the phase I trial of ivuxolimab. In the dose-escalation cohort, more than 80% of patients were male, and the mean age was roughly 56 years with a range of roughly 23 to 79.

Study-level results and caveats: Clonal expansion of both CD4+ and CD8+ blood T cells was observed from baseline to week 6 at doses 0.1 to 3.0 mg/kg. Low levels of normalized T-cell clonal expansion were also shown by some nonresponding patients. In the 0.1-3.0 mg/kg groups, partial responders had among the lowest normalized peripheral clonal expansion, particularly in CD8+ T cells. Antigen specificity was not determined for the clonally expanded peripheral T cells. After ivuxolimab, more expanded clones were found on average in CD8+ T cells than in CD4+ T cells.

About this clone: Its recognized antigen is unknown. The sample holds no much larger clone one base away, and base qualities are not on file.

Clipping removes 5 bases from V and 6 bases from J, with 6 as the unmatched junction base count. CDR1 SEHNR and CDR2 FQNEAQ are derived from the germline V gene (reference sequence). The CDR3 spans 14 residues, from the cysteine through the phenylalanine. The entry retains the CDR3 DNA only, 42 bases that are in frame from base 1. Patients with a history of autoimmune disease or receiving systemic immunosuppression were excluded from the trial. Peripheral blood for TCR sequencing was collected from all dose cohorts at baseline, on cycle 4 day 1, and on cycle 7 day 1. The samples were drawn from a first-in-human, open-label, multicenter phase I dose-escalation trial of ivuxolimab. Adults with locally advanced or metastatic melanoma, renal cell, hepatocellular, or head and neck squamous cell carcinoma were enrolled in the trial. Before TCR sequencing, CD4+ T cells and CD8+ T cells from peripheral blood were sorted into separate populations.

To sequence the TCRbeta CDR3 region, genomic DNA was isolated from the sorted cells. TCRbeta CDR3 regions were sequenced using the immunoSEQ Assay. TCRdb holds this immuneACCESS table with in-frame rearrangements only. Some clones are missing; in checked studies, unresolved V genes explain under half, and the rest has no known cause. The sample table holds more than 75,000 clones, of which 75% to 90% were seen once. The top ten clonotypes cover roughly 0.22% of the sample. This sequence originates from an adult with an advanced solid tumor such as melanoma, head and neck, liver or kidney cancer. The sequenced sample was CD4+ or CD8+ T cells sorted from blood, obtained in a trial of the OX40 agonist ivuxolimab. The V gene is TRBV7-9 and the J gene is TRBJ2-4, with TRBD1 identical over 8 junction bases. The nucleotide sequence is given as TGTGCCAGCAGCCACCGGGACAGGTCAAACATTCAGTACTTC. Its amino acids are CASSHRDRSNIQYF. The CDR3 plus the reference TRBV7-9 and TRBJ2-4 genes for the other parts give the full variable domain: DTGVSQNPRHKITKRGQNVTFRCDPISEHNRLYWYRQTLGQGPEFLTYFQNEAQLEKSRLLSDRFSAERPKGSFSTLEIQRTEQGDSAMYLCASSHRDRSNIQYFGAGTRLSVL.